The T cell receptor beta chain under discussion was sequenced for a study of a mutant IDH1 vaccine in newly diagnosed glioma. Study context: Treated patients were about 60% male, around 40% female, mean age around 40 years. Earlier therapy was either radiotherapy, temozolomide, or both, and most got both.

Trimming pared 0 bases from V and 3 bases from J, leaving 6 bases between. Per germline, CDR1 LGHNA and CDR2 YSLEER. This CDR3 spans 14 amino acids. Indicated time point: baseline, week 1 (first vaccination visit). This sample's treatment: pre-vaccination baseline after standard-of-care therapy. Generated by immunoSEQ multiplex PCR, the TCRdb table keeps only in-frame clones and is missing some. The table has 85,000 to 100,000 clones, around three quarters seen once. The rearrangement links TRBV4-3 to TRBJ2-1; D gene unclear. The source was PBMCs, collected from a glioma patient treated with radiotherapy, temozolomide or both. The sequence derives from a man in his forties with glioma. CDR3 sequence reads: CASSQDPDYNEQFF. For the CDR3, the DNA is TGCGCCAGCAGCCAAGATCCGGACTACAATGAGCAGTTCTTC.